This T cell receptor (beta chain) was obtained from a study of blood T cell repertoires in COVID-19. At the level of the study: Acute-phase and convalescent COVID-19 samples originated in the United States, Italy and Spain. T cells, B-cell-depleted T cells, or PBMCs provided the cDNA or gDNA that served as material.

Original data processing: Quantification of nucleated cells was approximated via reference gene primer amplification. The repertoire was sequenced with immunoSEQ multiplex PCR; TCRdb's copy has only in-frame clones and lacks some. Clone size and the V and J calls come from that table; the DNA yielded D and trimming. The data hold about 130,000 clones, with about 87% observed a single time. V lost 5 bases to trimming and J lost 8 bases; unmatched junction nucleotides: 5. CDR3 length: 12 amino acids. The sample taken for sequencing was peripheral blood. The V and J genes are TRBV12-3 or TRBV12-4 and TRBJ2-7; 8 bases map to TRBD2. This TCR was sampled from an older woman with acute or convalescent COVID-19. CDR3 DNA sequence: TGTGCCAGCAGTCCCGGGGGGGGGCAGCAGTACTTC. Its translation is CASSPGGGQQYF.